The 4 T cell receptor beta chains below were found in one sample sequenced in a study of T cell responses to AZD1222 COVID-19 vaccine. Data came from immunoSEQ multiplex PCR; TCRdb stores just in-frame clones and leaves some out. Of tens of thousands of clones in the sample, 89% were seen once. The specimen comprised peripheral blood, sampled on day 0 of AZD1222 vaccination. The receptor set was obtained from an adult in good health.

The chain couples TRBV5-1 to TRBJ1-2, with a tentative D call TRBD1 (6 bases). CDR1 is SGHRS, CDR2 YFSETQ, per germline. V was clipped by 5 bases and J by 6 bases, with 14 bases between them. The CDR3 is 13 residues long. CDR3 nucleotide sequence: TGCGCCAGCAGTTATACAGGGAACGATGGCTACACCTTC. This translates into CASSYTGNDGYTF.

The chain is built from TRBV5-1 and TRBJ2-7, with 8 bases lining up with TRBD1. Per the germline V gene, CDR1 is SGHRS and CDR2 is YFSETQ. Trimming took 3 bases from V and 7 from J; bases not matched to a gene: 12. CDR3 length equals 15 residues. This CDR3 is CASSSMWTGLAEQYF. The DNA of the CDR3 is TGCGCCAGCAGCTCTATGTGGACAGGGCTGGCGGAGCAGTACTTC.

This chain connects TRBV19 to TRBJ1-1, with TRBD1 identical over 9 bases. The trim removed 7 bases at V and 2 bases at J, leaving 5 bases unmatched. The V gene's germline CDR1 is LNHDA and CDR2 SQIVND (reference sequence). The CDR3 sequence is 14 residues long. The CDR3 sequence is CASTRTGDNTEAFF. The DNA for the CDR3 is TGTGCCAGTACCCGGACAGGGGATAACACTGAAGCTTTCTTT.

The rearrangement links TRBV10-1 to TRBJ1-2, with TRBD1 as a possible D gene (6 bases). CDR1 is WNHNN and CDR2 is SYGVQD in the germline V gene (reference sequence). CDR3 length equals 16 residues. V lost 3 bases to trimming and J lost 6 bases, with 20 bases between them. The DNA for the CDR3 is TGCGCCAGCAGTGACCACCGGGACACGGGTCGGAATGGCTACACCTTC. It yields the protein CASSDHRDTGRNGYTF.